This T cell receptor (beta chain) comes out of a study of T-cell memory formation after mild COVID-19. Findings of the study overall: The finding that pre-infection memory included some responding clones suggested that cross-reactive memory joined. Later expanders leaned CD4+, whereas clones that contracted between day 15 and 85 were balanced CD4/CD8.

A note on this clonotype: Its target is not known.

CDR3 size: 14 residues. Germline values: CDR1 LNHDA, CDR2 SQIVND (reference sequence). Trimming left V 3 bases short and J 4 bases short, with 13 bases between. Barcoded TCR alpha and TCR beta cDNA libraries with UMIs came from 5'RACE using constant-segment primers. TCRdb ran MiXCR on the 5' RACE reads and lists one entry per CDR3 protein. The table lists roughly 510,000 distinct CDR3 sequences, 17% of them singletons, with less than 10% in the top ten. Sequencing input: PBMCs or a T cell subset sorted from them (not recorded which). The TCR was taken from an adult woman who had mild COVID-19 (a few samples of this study predate the infection). Cell type and time point are not known. This sequence joins TRBV19 and TRBJ2-7; no clear D. This CDR3 is CASSIAGKVYEQYF. In DNA form, the CDR3 reads TGTGCCAGTAGTATCGCTGGGAAGGTGTACGAGCAGTACTTC.